Listed below are T cell receptor beta chains from one sample, sequenced in a study of OX40 agonist ivuxolimab in advanced cancers. Clones were sequenced by immunoSEQ multiplex PCR, and TCRdb holds only the in-frame ones, with some missing. Of approximately 28,000 clones listed, 80% to 90% were seen once; the top ten hold about 25%. This material consisted of CD4+ or CD8+ T cells sorted from blood, taken in a trial of the OX40 agonist ivuxolimab. These receptors were collected from an adult with an advanced solid tumor such as melanoma, head and neck, liver or kidney cancer. Each CDR3 is given with its conserved first and last residue. Clone size appears in some rows only: once, few, many, or a class for an expanded clone.

clone_size cdr3_length v_call cdr3_aa
NA 17 TRBV19 CASKWPGAVTENTEAFF
once 13 TRBV10-2 CASGTGGRDTQYF
few 13 TRBV7-2 CASSLMSSYEQYF
NA 14 TRBV14 CASSQEVRQATQYF
NA 17 TRBV7-9 CASSPGAGTTTNEKLFF
NA 15 TRBV10-3 CAISESGGASNTQYF
NA 15 TRBV28 CASRPTGAQNEKLFF
NA 18 TRBV28 CASSFWDLSGVRTDTQYF
few 13 TRBV10-3 CAISAGIDTEAFF
NA 15 TRBV9 CASSPNSIPNYGYTF
few 15 TRBV5-5 CASSFGLAVVGEQYF
NA 11 TRBV28 CASSLRIGYTF
once 15 TRBV7-9 CASSFRTGRDTEAFF
once 13 TRBV28 CASSLPRGSRQFF
NA 15 TRBV27 CASSLKAGVGHEQFF
NA 13 TRBV29-1 CSVVYLGASEQFF
NA 14 TRBV28 CASSPRTNTGELFF
few 19 TRBV4-1 CASSRGLAGGRGAKNIQYF
NA 14 TRBV19 CASSTPTGKNGYTF
NA 13 TRBV6-1 CASRTTGVETQYF
NA 13 TRBV19 CASSTYSQETQYF
NA 15 TRBV5-1 CASSWGAARNEKLFF
NA 13 TRBV5-1 CASSILSNTEAFF